These T cell receptor beta chains were read from a single sample in a study of cytomegalovirus exposure and HLA in healthy donors. Clones were sequenced by immunoSEQ multiplex PCR, and TCRdb holds only the in-frame ones, with some missing. The sample includes 200,000 or so clones, just under 80% seen only once; the top ten take approximately 6%. Source material: PBMCs. These receptors were collected from a young woman in good health and CMV-seropositive. CDR3s include the opening cysteine and the closing phenylalanine or tryptophan. Each record gives: V gene, D gene, clone size, J gene, CDR3 DNA, CDR3 protein. The D gene is left open where the match is weak. Only some rows state a clone size, as once, few, many or a class for expanded clones.

v_gene: TRBV28
d_gene: NA
abundance: NA
j_gene: TRBJ2-7
CDR3nt: TGTGCCAGCAGAGGTACAGGTCGCCGCTACGAGCAGTACTTC
CDR3aa: CASRGTGRRYEQYF

v_gene: TRBV19
d_gene: TRBD1
abundance: few
j_gene: TRBJ1-6
CDR3nt: TGTGCCAGTAGTATGACACAGGGGGCGCGTTCACCCCTCCACTTT
CDR3aa: CASSMTQGARSPLHF

v_gene: TRBV19
d_gene: NA
abundance: NA
j_gene: TRBJ1-5
CDR3nt: TGTGCCAGTAGTCCACAGCTTAGCAATCAGCCCCAGCATTTT
CDR3aa: CASSPQLSNQPQHF

v_gene: TRBV19
d_gene: TRBD1
abundance: NA
j_gene: TRBJ1-5
CDR3nt: TGTGCCAGTAGTAGGATCTGGGACAGGGCCAATCAGCCCCAGCATTTT
CDR3aa: CASSRIWDRANQPQHF

v_gene: TRBV4-1
d_gene: TRBD1
abundance: NA
j_gene: TRBJ2-2
CDR3nt: TGCGCCAGCAGCTATCGACAGGGTGACACCGGGGAGCTGTTTTTT
CDR3aa: CASSYRQGDTGELFF

v_gene: TRBV2
d_gene: TRBD1
abundance: NA
j_gene: TRBJ2-7
CDR3nt: TGTGCCACCCTGACAGGGAGCCAGCAGTACTTC
CDR3aa: CATLTGSQQYF

v_gene: TRBV6-1
d_gene: TRBD1
abundance: few
j_gene: TRBJ2-1
CDR3nt: TGTGCCAGCAGTGAAGCCAACCGGGACAGGGGCACTTATTACAATGAGCAGTTCTTC
CDR3aa: CASSEANRDRGTYYNEQFF

v_gene: TRBV4-1
d_gene: TRBD1
abundance: few
j_gene: TRBJ1-2
CDR3nt: TGCGCCAGCAGCCAATCGGGACAGGGCGGTGGCTACACCTTC
CDR3aa: CASSQSGQGGGYTF

v_gene: TRBV2
d_gene: NA
abundance: few
j_gene: TRBJ1-4
CDR3nt: TGTGCCAGCAGTGAGGTCAGGTCTAATGAAAAACTGTTTTTT
CDR3aa: CASSEVRSNEKLFF

v_gene: TRBV14
d_gene: NA
abundance: NA
j_gene: TRBJ1-1
CDR3nt: TGTGCCAGCAGCCAAGAACGGAGGGGCACTGAAGCTTTCTTT
CDR3aa: CASSQERRGTEAFF

v_gene: TRBV7-9
d_gene: NA
abundance: NA
j_gene: TRBJ2-1
CDR3nt: TGTGCCAGCAGCTCTCTGGGGCATAGGGACAATGAGCAGTTCTTC
CDR3aa: CASSSLGHRDNEQFF

v_gene: TRBV7-9
d_gene: NA
abundance: NA
j_gene: TRBJ1-1
CDR3nt: TGTGCCAGCACCAGCGGGGAAGGGAGAACTGAAGCTTTCTTT
CDR3aa: CASTSGEGRTEAFF

v_gene: TRBV27
d_gene: NA
abundance: NA
j_gene: TRBJ1-4
CDR3nt: TGTGCCAGCAGTTACAGGATTAATGAAAAACTGTTTTTT
CDR3aa: CASSYRINEKLFF

v_gene: TRBV9
d_gene: TRBD1
abundance: NA
j_gene: TRBJ2-1
CDR3nt: TGTGCCAGCAGCGTAGGGACAGGGATGAATGAGCAGTTCTTC
CDR3aa: CASSVGTGMNEQFF

v_gene: TRBV5-4
d_gene: NA
abundance: NA
j_gene: TRBJ1-1
CDR3nt: TGTGCCAGCAGTATACTTACAGAAAACACTGAAGCTTTCTTT
CDR3aa: CASSILTENTEAFF

v_gene: TRBV27
d_gene: NA
abundance: NA
j_gene: TRBJ1-5
CDR3nt: TGTGCCAGCAGTTCCCGTAATCAGCCCCAGCATTTT
CDR3aa: CASSSRNQPQHF

v_gene: TRBV4-1
d_gene: NA
abundance: NA
j_gene: TRBJ2-1
CDR3nt: TGCGCCAGCAGCCAAAACGGGGGCAATGAGCAGTTCTTC
CDR3aa: CASSQNGGNEQFF

v_gene: TRBV11-3
d_gene: TRBD2
abundance: NA
j_gene: TRBJ2-1
CDR3nt: TGTGCCAGCAGCTTTGGGGGTTCGGGGGGGCGTAGCAATGAGCAGTTCTTC
CDR3aa: CASSFGGSGGRSNEQFF

v_gene: TRBV4-1
d_gene: NA
abundance: NA
j_gene: TRBJ2-7
CDR3nt: TGCGCCAGCAGTCGAGATCGGCTGGAGAGTTTAACCAGTTCCGAGCAGTACTTC
CDR3aa: CASSRDRLESLTSSEQYF

v_gene: TRBV7-2
d_gene: NA
abundance: NA
j_gene: TRBJ1-2
CDR3nt: TGTGCCAGCAGCCCTTTAGCCGACAGGAATTTATATGGCTACACCTTC
CDR3aa: CASSPLADRNLYGYTF

v_gene: TRBV13
d_gene: NA
abundance: NA
j_gene: TRBJ1-1
CDR3nt: TGTGCCAGCAGCTCCCTGGACATGAACACTGAAGCTTTCTTT
CDR3aa: CASSSLDMNTEAFF

v_gene: TRBV4-2
d_gene: TRBD1
abundance: few
j_gene: TRBJ1-5
CDR3nt: TGTGCCAGCAGCCCAGACAGGGGCAATCAGCCCCAGCATTTT
CDR3aa: CASSPDRGNQPQHF

v_gene: TRBV4-1
d_gene: TRBD1
abundance: NA
j_gene: TRBJ1-2
CDR3nt: TGCGCCAGCAGCCAGGACAGGGGCTCCTACGGCTACACCTTC
CDR3aa: CASSQDRGSYGYTF

v_gene: TRBV19
d_gene: NA
abundance: NA
j_gene: TRBJ2-3
CDR3nt: TGTGCCAGTAGCGTGTTTGGCACAGATACGCAGTATTTT
CDR3aa: CASSVFGTDTQYF

v_gene: TRBV5-4
d_gene: NA
abundance: NA
j_gene: TRBJ2-7
CDR3nt: TGTGCCAGCAGCTTGTCTAGCGCCTACGAGCAGTACTTC
CDR3aa: CASSLSSAYEQYF

v_gene: TRBV27
d_gene: TRBD1
abundance: NA
j_gene: TRBJ2-3
CDR3nt: TGTGCCAGCAGTCCCGGACACACAGGGGACACAGATACGCAGTATTTT
CDR3aa: CASSPGHTGDTDTQYF

v_gene: TRBV5-1
d_gene: NA
abundance: NA
j_gene: TRBJ2-1
CDR3nt: TGCGCCAGCCACGACGGGGGACCGTCAAGCAATGAGCAGTTCTTC
CDR3aa: CASHDGGPSSNEQFF

v_gene: TRBV10-3
d_gene: TRBD1
abundance: NA
j_gene: TRBJ2-7
CDR3nt: TGTGCCATCAGGAGGGACAGGGGCTCCTACGAGCAGTACTTC
CDR3aa: CAIRRDRGSYEQYF

v_gene: TRBV7-9
d_gene: TRBD1
abundance: NA
j_gene: TRBJ1-2
CDR3nt: TGTGCCAGCAGGCCCACAGGGGTGTATGGCTACACCTTC
CDR3aa: CASRPTGVYGYTF

v_gene: TRBV6-5
d_gene: TRBD2
abundance: NA
j_gene: TRBJ2-5
CDR3nt: TGTGCCAGCAGCCCCCGGCGGGGGTGGGGAGAGACCCAGTACTTC
CDR3aa: CASSPRRGWGETQYF

v_gene: TRBV7-2
d_gene: NA
abundance: NA
j_gene: TRBJ2-1
CDR3nt: TGTGCCAGCAGGCGGGGGCAGAGTCTATACAATGAGCAGTTCTTC
CDR3aa: CASRRGQSLYNEQFF

v_gene: TRBV5-1
d_gene: TRBD2
abundance: NA
j_gene: TRBJ2-4
CDR3nt: TGCGCCAGCAGCGAGGGACTAGCGGGAAACATTCAGTACTTC
CDR3aa: CASSEGLAGNIQYF

v_gene: TRBV7-9
d_gene: TRBD2
abundance: NA
j_gene: TRBJ2-3
CDR3nt: TGTGTCAGCAGCTCAACCGGGACTACTATTCCCACAGATACGCAGTATTTT
CDR3aa: CVSSSTGTTIPTDTQYF

v_gene: TRBV25-1
d_gene: NA
abundance: NA
j_gene: TRBJ1-2
CDR3nt: TGTGCCAGCCTCAGCGACTATGGCTACACCTTC
CDR3aa: CASLSDYGYTF

v_gene: TRBV19
d_gene: TRBD1
abundance: NA
j_gene: TRBJ2-3
CDR3nt: TGTGCCAGTACCACCGACAGGGGCCGCACAGATACGCAGTATTTT
CDR3aa: CASTTDRGRTDTQYF

v_gene: TRBV19
d_gene: NA
abundance: NA
j_gene: TRBJ2-3
CDR3nt: TGTGCCAGTAGGCTATCTGGGCGCACAGATACGCAGTATTTT
CDR3aa: CASRLSGRTDTQYF

v_gene: TRBV14
d_gene: TRBD2
abundance: NA
j_gene: TRBJ2-1
CDR3nt: TGTGCCAGCAGCCAAGAAAAGATAGCGGGACCAGGGTCGGGTAATGAGCAGTTCTTC
CDR3aa: CASSQEKIAGPGSGNEQFF

v_gene: TRBV7-9
d_gene: TRBD1
abundance: NA
j_gene: TRBJ2-6
CDR3nt: TGTGCCAGCAGCAGAGGACAGGGACTCTCTGGGGCCAACGTCCTGACTTTC
CDR3aa: CASSRGQGLSGANVLTF

v_gene: TRBV7-6
d_gene: TRBD2
abundance: NA
j_gene: TRBJ2-3
CDR3nt: TGTGCCAGCAGCTTTGGGGGACTAGCGGGAGGTCCGGACACAGATACGCAGTATTTT
CDR3aa: CASSFGGLAGGPDTDTQYF

v_gene: TRBV28
d_gene: NA
abundance: once
j_gene: TRBJ2-1
CDR3nt: TGTGCCAGCAGTTCAGGCGGGCGGACTGAGCAGTTCTTC
CDR3aa: CASSSGGRTEQFF

v_gene: TRBV6-5
d_gene: NA
abundance: NA
j_gene: TRBJ2-7
CDR3nt: TGTGCCAGCAGTTACGCGGGACTGAACTACGAGCAGTACTTC
CDR3aa: CASSYAGLNYEQYF

v_gene: TRBV13
d_gene: NA
abundance: NA
j_gene: TRBJ2-7
CDR3nt: TGTGCCAGCAGCATTAGGACTAACGAGCAGTACTTC
CDR3aa: CASSIRTNEQYF

v_gene: TRBV29-1
d_gene: TRBD2
abundance: few
j_gene: TRBJ2-3
CDR3nt: TGCAGCGTTTGGAGCGGGGACACAGATACGCAGTATTTT
CDR3aa: CSVWSGDTDTQYF

v_gene: TRBV29-1
d_gene: TRBD1
abundance: NA
j_gene: TRBJ2-7
CDR3nt: TGCAGCGTTGGTGGGGGACAGTCCTACGAGCAGTACTTC
CDR3aa: CSVGGGQSYEQYF

v_gene: TRBV20-1
d_gene: TRBD1
abundance: NA
j_gene: TRBJ1-2
CDR3nt: TGCAGTGCTAACAGGGGGCAAGGCTACACCTTC
CDR3aa: CSANRGQGYTF

v_gene: TRBV6-5
d_gene: TRBD1
abundance: few
j_gene: TRBJ1-2
CDR3nt: TGTGCCAGCAGTCCCGGGACAGGGGGTGGCTACACCTTC
CDR3aa: CASSPGTGGGYTF

v_gene: TRBV5-1
d_gene: NA
abundance: NA
j_gene: TRBJ2-7
CDR3nt: TGCGCCAGCAGAATCGGACAGAGCTCCTACGAGCAGTACTTC
CDR3aa: CASRIGQSSYEQYF

v_gene: TRBV7-3
d_gene: TRBD1
abundance: NA
j_gene: TRBJ2-7
CDR3nt: TGTGCCAGCAGCCTTCGGGACAGGGGGTACGAGCAGTACTTC
CDR3aa: CASSLRDRGYEQYF

v_gene: TRBV27
d_gene: NA
abundance: NA
j_gene: TRBJ2-1
CDR3nt: TGTGCCAGCCGGGAGACCAATGAGCAGTTCTTC
CDR3aa: CASRETNEQFF

v_gene: TRBV27
d_gene: NA
abundance: NA
j_gene: TRBJ1-5
CDR3nt: TGTGCCAGCAGTTTATTAGCAGGGGGCAATCAGCCCCAGCATTTT
CDR3aa: CASSLLAGGNQPQHF

v_gene: TRBV6-5
d_gene: NA
abundance: NA
j_gene: TRBJ1-6
CDR3nt: TGTGCCAGCAGTTACACCACGGGATTGGGCTCACCCCTCCACTTT
CDR3aa: CASSYTTGLGSPLHF

v_gene: TRBV5-1
d_gene: TRBD1
abundance: NA
j_gene: TRBJ2-1
CDR3nt: TGCGCCAGCAGCCCGCGGACAGGGCGGAACAATGAGCAGTTCTTC
CDR3aa: CASSPRTGRNNEQFF

v_gene: TRBV4-1
d_gene: NA
abundance: NA
j_gene: TRBJ2-5
CDR3nt: TGCGCCAGCAGCCAAGAGGTCGAGCGGCTGGATTCGCGCCTGACCCAGTACTTC
CDR3aa: CASSQEVERLDSRLTQYF

v_gene: TRBV5-1
d_gene: TRBD1
abundance: NA
j_gene: TRBJ2-7
CDR3nt: TGCGCCAGCAGCTGGGACAGGTCGGACTCCTACGAGCAGTACTTC
CDR3aa: CASSWDRSDSYEQYF

v_gene: TRBV7-8
d_gene: TRBD2
abundance: NA
j_gene: TRBJ2-1
CDR3nt: TGTGCCAGCAGCTTAAGCGGGAGGCTATACAATGAGCAGTTCTTC
CDR3aa: CASSLSGRLYNEQFF

v_gene: TRBV11-3
d_gene: TRBD2
abundance: NA
j_gene: TRBJ2-1
CDR3nt: TGTGCCAGCAGCTTATCAACTAGCGAATACAATGAGCAGTTCTTC
CDR3aa: CASSLSTSEYNEQFF

v_gene: TRBV9
d_gene: NA
abundance: NA
j_gene: TRBJ1-1
CDR3nt: TGTGCCAGCAGCGCCCCGGGCGGGACCACTGAAGCTTTCTTT
CDR3aa: CASSAPGGTTEAFF

v_gene: TRBV2
d_gene: NA
abundance: NA
j_gene: TRBJ2-5
CDR3nt: TGTGCCAGCAGTGCCAGTAACGGGGAGACCCAGTACTTC
CDR3aa: CASSASNGETQYF

v_gene: TRBV5-4
d_gene: TRBD2
abundance: few
j_gene: TRBJ2-3
CDR3nt: TGTGCCAGCGTTTTAGCGGGAACAGATACGCAGTATTTT
CDR3aa: CASVLAGTDTQYF

v_gene: TRBV2
d_gene: TRBD2
abundance: NA
j_gene: TRBJ2-5
CDR3nt: TGTGCCAGCAGTGAAGTAAGCGGGGAAGAGACCCAGTACTTC
CDR3aa: CASSEVSGEETQYF